This T cell receptor (beta chain) derives from a study of blood T cell repertoires in COVID-19. Looking at the study overall: Sites across the United States, Italy and Spain contributed samples from acute and convalescent COVID-19. T cells, B-cell-depleted T cells, or PBMCs provided the cDNA or gDNA that served as material.

The CDR3 consists of 15 residues. Trimming at V came to 5 bases and at J to 5 bases, leaving 6 bases not matched to a gene. CDR1 and CDR2 from the germline V gene are SEHNR and FQNEAQ (reference sequence). This clone has a single count. Methods used by the authors: The assay estimated nucleated cells by amplifying reference gene primers. Only in-frame clones appear in the TCRdb table, and some are missing; sequencing was by immunoSEQ multiplex PCR. Clone size and the V and J calls come from that table; the DNA yielded D and trimming. Of about 65,000 clones listed, around nine tenths were seen once; the top ten hold 1.3%.

The V call is TRBV7-9, the J call TRBJ1-4, with 9 bases identical to TRBD1. This sequence originates from a man between 60 and 70 years old with acute or convalescent COVID-19. Material: peripheral blood. DNA of the CDR3: TGTGCCAGCAGCCTGGGGGGACAGGGAAATGAAAAACTGTTTTTT. The encoded protein is CASSLGGQGNEKLFF.